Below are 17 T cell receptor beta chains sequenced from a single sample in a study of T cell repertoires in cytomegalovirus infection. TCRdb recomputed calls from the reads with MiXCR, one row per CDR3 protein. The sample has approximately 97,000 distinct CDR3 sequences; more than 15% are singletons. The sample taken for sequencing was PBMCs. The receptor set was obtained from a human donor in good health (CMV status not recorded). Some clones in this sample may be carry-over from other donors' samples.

CDR3 loop: CASSEGLAGVDTQYF. DNA for the CDR3: TGTGCCAGCAGTGAGGGACTAGCGGGTGTCGATACTCAGTACTTC. This chain links TRBV12-3 or TRBV12-4 with TRBJ2-5; TRBD2 matches at 12 bases. The length of the CDR3 is 15 residues. Germline trimming cut 5 bases from V and 11 bases from J; bases unmatched to any gene: 12.

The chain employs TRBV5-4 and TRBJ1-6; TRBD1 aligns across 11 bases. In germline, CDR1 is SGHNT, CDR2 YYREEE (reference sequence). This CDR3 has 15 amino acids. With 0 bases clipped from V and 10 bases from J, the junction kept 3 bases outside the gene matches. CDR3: CASSLEGTGGSPLHF. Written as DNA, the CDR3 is TGTGCCAGCAGCTTGGAAGGGACAGGGGGGTCACCCCTCCACTTT.

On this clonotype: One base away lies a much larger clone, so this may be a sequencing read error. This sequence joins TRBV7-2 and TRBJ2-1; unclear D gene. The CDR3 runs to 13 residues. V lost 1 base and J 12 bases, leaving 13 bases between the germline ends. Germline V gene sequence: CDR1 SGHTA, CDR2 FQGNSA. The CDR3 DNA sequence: TGTGCCAGCAGCTTAGTTCGAGGTCGTGTGCAGTTCTTC. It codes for CASSLVRGRVQFF.

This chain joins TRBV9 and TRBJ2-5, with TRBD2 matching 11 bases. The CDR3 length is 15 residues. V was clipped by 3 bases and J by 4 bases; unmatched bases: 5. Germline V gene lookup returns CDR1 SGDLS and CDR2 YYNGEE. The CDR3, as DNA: TGTGCCAGCAGCGCCGGGACTAGCGGCAGAGAGACCCAGTACTTC. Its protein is CASSAGTSGRETQYF.

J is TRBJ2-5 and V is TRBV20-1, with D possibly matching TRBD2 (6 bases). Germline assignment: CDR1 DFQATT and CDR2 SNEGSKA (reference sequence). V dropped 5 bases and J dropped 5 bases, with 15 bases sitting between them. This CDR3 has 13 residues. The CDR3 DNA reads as TGCAGTGCTCCTCGGCGGCTAGCGGAGACCCAGTACTTC. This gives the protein CSAPRRLAETQYF.

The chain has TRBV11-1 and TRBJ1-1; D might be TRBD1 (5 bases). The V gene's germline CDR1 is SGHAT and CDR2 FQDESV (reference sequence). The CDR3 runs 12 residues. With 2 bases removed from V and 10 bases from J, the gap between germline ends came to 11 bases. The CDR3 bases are TGTGCCAGCAGCTTAAGGGGAGCTGTAGCTTTCTTT. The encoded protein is CASSLRGAVAFF.

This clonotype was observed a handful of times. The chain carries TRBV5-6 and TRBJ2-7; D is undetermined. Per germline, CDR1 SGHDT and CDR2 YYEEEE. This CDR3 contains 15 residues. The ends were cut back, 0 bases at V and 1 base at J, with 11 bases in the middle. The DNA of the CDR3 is TGTGCCAGCAGCTTGGGAAGCGTAAGGTCCTACGAGCAGTACTTC. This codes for CASSLGSVRSYEQYF.

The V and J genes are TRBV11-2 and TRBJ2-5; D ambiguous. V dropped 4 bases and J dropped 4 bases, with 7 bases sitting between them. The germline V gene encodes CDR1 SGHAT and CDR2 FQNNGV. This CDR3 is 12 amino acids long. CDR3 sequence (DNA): TGTGCCAGCAGCTGTGGCATAGAGACCCAGTACTTC. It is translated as CASSCGIETQYF.

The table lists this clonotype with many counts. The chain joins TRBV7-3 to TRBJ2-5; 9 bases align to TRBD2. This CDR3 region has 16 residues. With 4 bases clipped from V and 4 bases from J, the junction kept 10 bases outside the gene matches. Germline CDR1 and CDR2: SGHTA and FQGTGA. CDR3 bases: TGTGCCAGCAGCTCCATGGCGGGGGGGCCGGTAGAGACCCAGTACTTC. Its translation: CASSSMAGGPVETQYF.

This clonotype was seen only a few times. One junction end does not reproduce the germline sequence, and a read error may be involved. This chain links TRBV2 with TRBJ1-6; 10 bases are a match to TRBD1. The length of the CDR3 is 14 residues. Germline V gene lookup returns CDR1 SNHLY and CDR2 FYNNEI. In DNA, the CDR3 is TGTGCTAGCAGTGAGGGGACAGGGGTCTCACCCCTCCACTTT. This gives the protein CASSEGTGVSPLHF.

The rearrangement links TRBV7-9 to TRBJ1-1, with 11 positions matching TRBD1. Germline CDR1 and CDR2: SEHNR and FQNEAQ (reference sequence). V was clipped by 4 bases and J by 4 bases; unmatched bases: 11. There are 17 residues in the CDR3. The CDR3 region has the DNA TGTGCCAGCAGCTATCCGGGACAGGGGGTCTCGGGCACTGAAGCTTTCTTT. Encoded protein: CASSYPGQGVSGTEAFF.

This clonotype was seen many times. The CDR3 DNA reads as TGTGCCAGCAGCTTAGTCTCAGGGAACGAGCAGTACTTC. This encodes CASSLVSGNEQYF. V and J are TRBV7-2 and TRBJ2-7; possibly TRBD1 for D (5 bases). Germline lookup yields CDR1 SGHTA and CDR2 FQGNSA. The CDR3 contains 13 residues. V gave up 1 base and J gave up 5 bases, with 9 bases separating them.

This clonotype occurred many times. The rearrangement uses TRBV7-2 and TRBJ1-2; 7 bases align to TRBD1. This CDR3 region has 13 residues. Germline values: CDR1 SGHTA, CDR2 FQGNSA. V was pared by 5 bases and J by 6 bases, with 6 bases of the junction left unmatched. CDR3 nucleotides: TGTGCCAGCAGCCCCCAGGGGGGCGATGGCTACACCTTC. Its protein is CASSPQGGDGYTF.

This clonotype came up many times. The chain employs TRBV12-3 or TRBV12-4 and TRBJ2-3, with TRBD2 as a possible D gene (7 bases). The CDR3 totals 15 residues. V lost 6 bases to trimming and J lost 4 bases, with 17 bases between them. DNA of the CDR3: TGTGCCAGCAGCCTCACCCGGGGGGCGGCAGATACGCAGTATTTT. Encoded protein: CASSLTRGAADTQYF.

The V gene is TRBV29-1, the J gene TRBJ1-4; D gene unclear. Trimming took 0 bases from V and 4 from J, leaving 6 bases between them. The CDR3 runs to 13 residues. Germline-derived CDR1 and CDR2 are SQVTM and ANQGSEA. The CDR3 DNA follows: TGCAGCGTTGAAGATACCAGTAATGAAAAACTGTTTTTT. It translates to CSVEDTSNEKLFF.

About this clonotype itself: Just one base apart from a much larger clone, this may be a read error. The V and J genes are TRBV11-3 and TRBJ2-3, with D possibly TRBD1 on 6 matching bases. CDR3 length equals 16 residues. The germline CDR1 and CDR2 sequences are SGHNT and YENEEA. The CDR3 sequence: CASSLGAGASTDMQYF. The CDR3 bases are TGTGCCAGCAGCTTGGGGGCCGGGGCTAGCACAGATATGCAGTATTTT. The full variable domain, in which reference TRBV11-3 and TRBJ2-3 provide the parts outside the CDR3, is EAGVVQSPRYKIIEKKQPVAFWCNPISGHNTLYWYLQNLGQGPELLIRYENEEAVDDSQLPKDRFSAERLKGVDSTLKIQPAELGDSAVYLCASSLGAGASTDMQYFGPGTRLTVL.

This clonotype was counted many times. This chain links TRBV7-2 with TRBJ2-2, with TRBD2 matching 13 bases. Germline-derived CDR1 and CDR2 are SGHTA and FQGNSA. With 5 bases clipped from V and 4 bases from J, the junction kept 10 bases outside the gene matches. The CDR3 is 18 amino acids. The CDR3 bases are TGTGCCAGCAGCCCCTGGGGAACTAGCGGGGGGGCCACCGGGGAGCTGTTTTTT. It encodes CASSPWGTSGGATGELFF.